The T cell receptor beta chain described here comes from a study of PD-1 blockade in classical Hodgkin lymphoma. Study in general: Every 2 weeks, patients had 3 mg/kg nivolumab intravenously.

The protocol was immunoSEQ multiplex PCR, while the TCRdb copy is restricted to in-frame clones and leaves out a portion. Among 30,000 to 45,000 clones listed, about 91% were seen once. A note on this clone: Antigen specificity is unknown.

Study-level results: Exclusion was the outcome for patients who began nivolumab under 1 year after ASCT. What drove the repertoire differences, possibly disease activity or prior therapy, has not been defined.

Relapses following autologous stem cell transplantation were seen in all patients, with brentuximab vedotin exposure varying. J lost 12 bases, V lost 8 bases, and 12 bases had no gene match. The germline V gene encodes CDR1 MNHEY and CDR2 SVGAGI. The CDR3 extends over 13 amino acids. The genes are TRBV6-5 and TRBJ2-1; 8 positions match TRBD2. Sequenced material: peripheral blood mononuclear cells (PBMCs), taken before the second cycle of nivolumab. This clonotype was obtained from a human donor with classical Hodgkin lymphoma. CDR3 region: CASSAAGVMRQFF. The CDR3 DNA reads TGTGCCAGCTCTGCAGCGGGGGTAATGAGGCAGTTCTTC.